Listed below are T cell receptor beta chains from one sample, sequenced in a study of cytomegalovirus exposure and HLA in healthy donors. The assay was immunoSEQ multiplex PCR, and TCRdb's table has in-frame clones only and misses some. This table has some 120,000 clones, about three quarters appearing once. Sequencing used PBMCs. The receptors were gathered from a woman in her 40s in good health and CMV-seropositive. Each CDR3 is given with its conserved first and last residue. A D gene is named only where the DNA matches it firmly. Where a row states a size, it is once, few, many or the class of an expanded clone; other rows omit it.

CDR3aa	CDR3nt	j_gene	d_gene	abundance	v_gene
CASSEYTTNEKLFF	TGTGCCAGCAGTGAATACACAACTAATGAAAAACTGTTTTTT	TRBJ1-4	NA	NA	TRBV25-1
CASSQDPGQGLYF	TGTGCCAGCAGCCAAGACCCCGGACAGGGGTTGTACTTC	TRBJ2-7	TRBD1	NA	TRBV14
CASSDSSVRDYEQYF	TGTGCCAGCAGTGACTCGAGCGTCAGAGACTACGAGCAGTACTTC	TRBJ2-7	NA	NA	TRBV6-4
CASSQDPQGGTEAFF	TGTGCCAGCAGCCAAGATCCCCAGGGCGGCACTGAAGCTTTCTTT	TRBJ1-1	NA	once	TRBV4-2
CASSFTGLSSGELFF	TGCGCCAGCAGCTTTACCGGACTGAGCTCCGGGGAGCTGTTTTTT	TRBJ2-2	NA	NA	TRBV5-1
CASGAGTGRIAFF	TGTGCTAGTGGGGCGGGAACGGGAAGAATCGCTTTCTTT	TRBJ1-1	NA	once	TRBV12-5
CASSLEQGTEAFF	TGTGCCAGCAGCTTAGAACAGGGCACTGAAGCTTTCTTT	TRBJ1-1	NA	NA	TRBV7-9
CASRGQGKTAYEQYF	TGTGCCAGCAGGGGACAGGGGAAGACGGCCTACGAGCAGTACTTC	TRBJ2-7	TRBD1	NA	TRBV6-1
CASSLSGGVSYEQYF	TGTGCCAGCAGCTTATCGGGAGGAGTTTCCTACGAGCAGTACTTC	TRBJ2-7	TRBD2	NA	TRBV7-2
CASSLETRSTEAFF	TGCGCCAGCAGCTTGGAAACGAGAAGCACTGAAGCTTTCTTT	TRBJ1-1	NA	NA	TRBV5-1
CASSVDRKLFF	TGTGCCAGCAGCGTAGACAGGAAACTGTTTTTT	TRBJ1-4	NA	NA	TRBV7-9